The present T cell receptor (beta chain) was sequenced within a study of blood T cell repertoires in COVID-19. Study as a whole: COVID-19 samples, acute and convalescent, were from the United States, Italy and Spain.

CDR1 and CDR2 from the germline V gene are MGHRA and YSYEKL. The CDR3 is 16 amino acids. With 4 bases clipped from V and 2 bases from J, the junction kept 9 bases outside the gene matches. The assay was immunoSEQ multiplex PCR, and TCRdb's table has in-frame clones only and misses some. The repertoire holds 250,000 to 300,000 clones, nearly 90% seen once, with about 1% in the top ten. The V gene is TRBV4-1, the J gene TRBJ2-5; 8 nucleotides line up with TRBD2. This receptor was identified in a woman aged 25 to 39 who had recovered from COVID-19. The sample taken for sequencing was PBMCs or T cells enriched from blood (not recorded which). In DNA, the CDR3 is TGCGCCAGCAGCCCGCGAGCGGGAGATGGGCAAGAGACCCAGTACTTC. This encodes CASSPRAGDGQETQYF.